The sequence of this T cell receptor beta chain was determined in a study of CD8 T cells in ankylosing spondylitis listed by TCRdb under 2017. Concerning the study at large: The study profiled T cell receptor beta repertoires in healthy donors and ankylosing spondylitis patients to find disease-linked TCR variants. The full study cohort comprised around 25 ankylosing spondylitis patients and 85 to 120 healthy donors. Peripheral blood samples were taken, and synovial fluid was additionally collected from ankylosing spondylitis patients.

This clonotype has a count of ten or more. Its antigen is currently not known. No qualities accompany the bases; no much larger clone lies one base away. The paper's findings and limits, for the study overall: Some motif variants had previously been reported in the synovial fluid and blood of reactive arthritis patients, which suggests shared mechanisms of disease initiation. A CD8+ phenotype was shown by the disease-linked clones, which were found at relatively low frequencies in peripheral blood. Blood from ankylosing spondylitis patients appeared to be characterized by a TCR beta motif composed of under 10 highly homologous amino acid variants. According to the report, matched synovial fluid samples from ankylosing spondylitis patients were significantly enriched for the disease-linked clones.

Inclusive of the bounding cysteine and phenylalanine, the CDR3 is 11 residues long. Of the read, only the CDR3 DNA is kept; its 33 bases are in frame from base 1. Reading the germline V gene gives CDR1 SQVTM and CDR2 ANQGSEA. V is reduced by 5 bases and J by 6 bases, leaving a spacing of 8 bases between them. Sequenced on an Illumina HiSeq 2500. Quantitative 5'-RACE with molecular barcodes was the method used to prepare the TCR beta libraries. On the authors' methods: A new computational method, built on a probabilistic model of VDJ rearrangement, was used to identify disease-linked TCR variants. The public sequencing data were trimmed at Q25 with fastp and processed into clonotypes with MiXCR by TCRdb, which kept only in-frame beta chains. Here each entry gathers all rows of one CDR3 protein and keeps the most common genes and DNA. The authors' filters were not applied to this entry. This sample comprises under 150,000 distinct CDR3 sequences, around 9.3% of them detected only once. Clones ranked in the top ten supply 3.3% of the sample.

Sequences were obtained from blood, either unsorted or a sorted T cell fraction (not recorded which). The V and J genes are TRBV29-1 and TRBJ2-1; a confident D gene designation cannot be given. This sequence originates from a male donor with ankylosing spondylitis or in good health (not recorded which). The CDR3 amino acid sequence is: CSVRATNEQFF. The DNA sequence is TGCAGCGTTAGAGCTACCAATGAGCAGTTCTTC.